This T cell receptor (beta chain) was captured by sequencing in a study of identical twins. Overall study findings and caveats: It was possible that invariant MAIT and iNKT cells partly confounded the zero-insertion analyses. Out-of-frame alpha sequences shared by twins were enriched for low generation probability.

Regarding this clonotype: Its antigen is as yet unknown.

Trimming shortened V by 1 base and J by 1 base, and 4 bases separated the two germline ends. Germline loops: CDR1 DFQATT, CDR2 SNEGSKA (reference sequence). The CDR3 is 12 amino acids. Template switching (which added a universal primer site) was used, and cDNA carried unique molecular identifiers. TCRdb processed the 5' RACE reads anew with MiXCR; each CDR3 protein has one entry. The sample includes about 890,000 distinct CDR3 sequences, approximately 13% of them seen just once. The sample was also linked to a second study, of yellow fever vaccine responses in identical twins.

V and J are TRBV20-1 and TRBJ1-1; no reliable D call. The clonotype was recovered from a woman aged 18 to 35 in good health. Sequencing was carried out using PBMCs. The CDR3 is CSARVGNTEAFF. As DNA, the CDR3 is TGCAGTGCTAGAGTTGGGAACACTGAAGCTTTCTTT.